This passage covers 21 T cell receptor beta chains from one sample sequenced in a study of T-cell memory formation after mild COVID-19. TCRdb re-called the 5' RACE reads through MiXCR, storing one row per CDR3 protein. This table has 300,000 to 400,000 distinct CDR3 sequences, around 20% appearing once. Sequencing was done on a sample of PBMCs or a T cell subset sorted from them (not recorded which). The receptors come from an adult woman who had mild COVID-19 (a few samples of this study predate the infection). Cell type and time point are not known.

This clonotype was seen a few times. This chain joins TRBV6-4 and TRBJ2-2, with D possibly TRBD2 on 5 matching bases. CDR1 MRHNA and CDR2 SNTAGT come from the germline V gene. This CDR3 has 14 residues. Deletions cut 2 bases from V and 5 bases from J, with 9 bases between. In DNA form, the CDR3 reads TGTGCCAGCAGTGACGGGAGACGGACCGGGGAGCTGTTTTTT. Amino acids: CASSDGRRTGELFF.

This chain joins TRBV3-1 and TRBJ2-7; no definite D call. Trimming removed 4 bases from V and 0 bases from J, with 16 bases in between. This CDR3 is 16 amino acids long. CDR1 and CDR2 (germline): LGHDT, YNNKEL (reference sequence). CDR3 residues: CASSPKQSRHSYEQYF. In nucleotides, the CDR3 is TGTGCCAGCAGCCCCAAGCAGTCTCGACACTCCTACGAGCAGTACTTC.

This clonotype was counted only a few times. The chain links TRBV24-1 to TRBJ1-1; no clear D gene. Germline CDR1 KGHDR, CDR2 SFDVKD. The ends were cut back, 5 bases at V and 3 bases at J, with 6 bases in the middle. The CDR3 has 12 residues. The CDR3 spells CATSGSDTEAFF. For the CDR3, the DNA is TGTGCCACCAGTGGGTCGGACACTGAAGCTTTCTTT.

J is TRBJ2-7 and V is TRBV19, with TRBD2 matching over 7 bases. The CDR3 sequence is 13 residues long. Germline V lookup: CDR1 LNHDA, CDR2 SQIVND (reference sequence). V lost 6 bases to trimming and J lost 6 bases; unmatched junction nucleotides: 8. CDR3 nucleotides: TGTGCCAGTAGGAGGGGACTACTCAGCGAGCAGTACTTC. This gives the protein CASRRGLLSEQYF. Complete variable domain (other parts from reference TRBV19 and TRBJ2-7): DGGITQSPKYLFRKEGQNVTLSCEQNLNHDAMYWYRQDPGQGLRLIYYSQIVNDFQKGDIAEGYSVSREKKESFPLTVTSAQKNPTAFYLCASRRGLLSEQYFGPGTRLTVT.

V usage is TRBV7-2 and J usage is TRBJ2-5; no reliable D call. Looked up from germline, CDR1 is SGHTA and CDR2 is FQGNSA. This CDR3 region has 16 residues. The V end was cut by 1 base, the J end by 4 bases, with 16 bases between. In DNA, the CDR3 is TGTGCCAGCAGCTTAGGGGTCCCCACCCTGGGAGAGACCCAGTACTTC. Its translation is CASSLGVPTLGETQYF. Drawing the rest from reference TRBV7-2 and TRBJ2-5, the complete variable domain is GAGVSQSPSNKVTEKGKDVELRCDPISGHTALYWYRQSLGQGLEFLIYFQGNSAPDKSGLPSDRFSAERTGGSVSTLTIQRTQQEDSAVYLCASSLGVPTLGETQYFGPGTRLLVL.

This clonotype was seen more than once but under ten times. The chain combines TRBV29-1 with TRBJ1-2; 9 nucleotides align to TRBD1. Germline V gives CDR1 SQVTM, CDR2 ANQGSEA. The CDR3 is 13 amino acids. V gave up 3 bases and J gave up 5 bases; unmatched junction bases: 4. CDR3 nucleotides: TGCAGCGTTGATGGACAGGGGCCGTATGGCTACACCTTC. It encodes CSVDGQGPYGYTF. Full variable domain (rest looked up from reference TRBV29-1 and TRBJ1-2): SAVISQKPSRDICQRGTSLTIQCQVDSQVTMMFWYRQQPGQSLTLIATANQGSEATYESGFVIDKFPISRPNLTFSTLTVSNMSPEDSSIYLCSVDGQGPYGYTFGSGTRLTVV.

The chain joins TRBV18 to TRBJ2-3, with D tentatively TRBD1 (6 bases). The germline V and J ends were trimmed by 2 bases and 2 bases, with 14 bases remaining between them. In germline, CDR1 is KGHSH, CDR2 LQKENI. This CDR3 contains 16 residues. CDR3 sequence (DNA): TGTGCCAGCTCACCAAGTACAGGGTTCTACACAGATACGCAGTATTTT. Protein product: CASSPSTGFYTDTQYF.

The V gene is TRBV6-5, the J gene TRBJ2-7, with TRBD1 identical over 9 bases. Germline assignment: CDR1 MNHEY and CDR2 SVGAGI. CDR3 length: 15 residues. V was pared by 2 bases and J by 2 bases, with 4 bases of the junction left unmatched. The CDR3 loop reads CASSYGTGPPYEQYF. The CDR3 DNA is TGTGCCAGCAGTTACGGGACAGGGCCCCCCTACGAGCAGTACTTC.

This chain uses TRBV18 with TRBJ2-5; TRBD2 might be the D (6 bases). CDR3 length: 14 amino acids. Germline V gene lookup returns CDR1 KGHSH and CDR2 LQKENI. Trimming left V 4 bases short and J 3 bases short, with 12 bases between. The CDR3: CASSQGGGKETQYF. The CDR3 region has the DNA TGTGCCAGCTCACAGGGAGGTGGAAAAGAGACCCAGTACTTC.

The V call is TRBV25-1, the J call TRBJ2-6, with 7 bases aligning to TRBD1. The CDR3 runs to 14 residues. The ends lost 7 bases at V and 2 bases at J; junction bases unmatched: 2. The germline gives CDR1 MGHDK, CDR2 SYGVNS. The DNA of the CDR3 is TGTGCCAGCAAAGACAGGGCTGGGGCCAACGTCCTGACTTTC. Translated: CASKDRAGANVLTF.

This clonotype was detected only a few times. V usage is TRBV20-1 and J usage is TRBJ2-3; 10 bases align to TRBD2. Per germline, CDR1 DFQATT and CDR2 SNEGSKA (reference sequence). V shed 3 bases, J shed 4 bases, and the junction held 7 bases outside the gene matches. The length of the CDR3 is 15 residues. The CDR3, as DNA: TGCAGTGCTAGTCGAGCGGGAGGGCCATCAGATACGCAGTATTTT. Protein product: CSASRAGGPSDTQYF.

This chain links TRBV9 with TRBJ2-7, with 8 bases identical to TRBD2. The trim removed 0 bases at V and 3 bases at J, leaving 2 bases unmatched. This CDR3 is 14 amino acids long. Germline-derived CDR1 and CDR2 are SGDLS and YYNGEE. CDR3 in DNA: TGTGCCAGCAGCGTAGGCGGGAGGAGCTACGAGCAGTACTTC. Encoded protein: CASSVGGRSYEQYF.

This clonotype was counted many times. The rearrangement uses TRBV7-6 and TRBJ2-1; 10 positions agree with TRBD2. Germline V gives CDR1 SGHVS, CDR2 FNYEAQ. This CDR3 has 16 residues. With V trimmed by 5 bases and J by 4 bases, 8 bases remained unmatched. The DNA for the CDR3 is TGTGCCAGCAGCGCTCTAGCGGGAGCCGGATACAATGAGCAGTTCTTC. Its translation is CASSALAGAGYNEQFF.

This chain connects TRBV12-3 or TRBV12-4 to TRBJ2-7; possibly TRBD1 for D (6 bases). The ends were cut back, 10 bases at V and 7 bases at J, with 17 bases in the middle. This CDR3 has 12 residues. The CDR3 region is CAIAETGLEQYF. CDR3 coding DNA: TGTGCCATCGCCGAAACAGGGCTAGAGCAGTACTTC.

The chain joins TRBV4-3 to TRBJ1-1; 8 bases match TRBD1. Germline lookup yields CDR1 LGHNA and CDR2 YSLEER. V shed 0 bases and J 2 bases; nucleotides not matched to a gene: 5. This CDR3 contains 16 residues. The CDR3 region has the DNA TGCGCCAGCAGCCAAGATCCTCAGGGGGCTAACACTGAAGCTTTCTTT. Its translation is CASSQDPQGANTEAFF.

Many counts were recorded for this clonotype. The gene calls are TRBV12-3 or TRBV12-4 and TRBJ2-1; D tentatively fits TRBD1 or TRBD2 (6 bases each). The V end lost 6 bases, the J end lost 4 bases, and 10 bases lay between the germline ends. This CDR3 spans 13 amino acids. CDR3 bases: TGTGCCAGCAGGGACAGCGGGTACAATGAGCAGTTCTTC. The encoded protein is CASRDSGYNEQFF.

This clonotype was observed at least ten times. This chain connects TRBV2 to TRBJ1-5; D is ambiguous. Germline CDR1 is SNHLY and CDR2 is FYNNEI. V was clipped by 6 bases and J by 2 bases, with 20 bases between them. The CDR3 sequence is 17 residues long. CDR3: CASSHEQWNEGNQPQHF. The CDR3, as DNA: TGTGCCAGCAGCCACGAACAGTGGAACGAGGGCAATCAGCCCCAGCATTTT.

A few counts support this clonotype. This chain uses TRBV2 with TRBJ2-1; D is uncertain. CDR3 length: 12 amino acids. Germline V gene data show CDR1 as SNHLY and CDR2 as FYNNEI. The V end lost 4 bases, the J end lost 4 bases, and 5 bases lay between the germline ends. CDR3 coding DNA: TGTGCCAGCAGTGCCTCTTACAATGAGCAGTTCTTC. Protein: CASSASYNEQFF.

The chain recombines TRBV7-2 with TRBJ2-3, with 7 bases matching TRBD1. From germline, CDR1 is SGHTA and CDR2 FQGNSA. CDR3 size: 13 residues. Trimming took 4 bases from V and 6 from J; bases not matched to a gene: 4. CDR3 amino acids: CASSSTGYDTQYF. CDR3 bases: TGTGCCAGCAGCTCGACAGGGTACGATACGCAGTATTTT.

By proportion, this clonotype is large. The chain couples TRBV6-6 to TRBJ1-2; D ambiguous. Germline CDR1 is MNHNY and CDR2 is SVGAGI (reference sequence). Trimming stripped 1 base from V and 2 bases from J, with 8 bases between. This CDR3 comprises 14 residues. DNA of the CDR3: TGTGCCAGCAGTTACTTGGACGGCAACTATGGCTACACCTTC. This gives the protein CASSYLDGNYGYTF.

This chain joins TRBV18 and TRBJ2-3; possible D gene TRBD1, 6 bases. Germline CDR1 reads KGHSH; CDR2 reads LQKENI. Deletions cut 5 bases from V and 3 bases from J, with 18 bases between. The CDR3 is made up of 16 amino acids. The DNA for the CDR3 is TGTGCCAGCTCATGGGCAGGGGCAGGAATAACAGATACGCAGTATTTT. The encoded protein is CASSWAGAGITDTQYF.